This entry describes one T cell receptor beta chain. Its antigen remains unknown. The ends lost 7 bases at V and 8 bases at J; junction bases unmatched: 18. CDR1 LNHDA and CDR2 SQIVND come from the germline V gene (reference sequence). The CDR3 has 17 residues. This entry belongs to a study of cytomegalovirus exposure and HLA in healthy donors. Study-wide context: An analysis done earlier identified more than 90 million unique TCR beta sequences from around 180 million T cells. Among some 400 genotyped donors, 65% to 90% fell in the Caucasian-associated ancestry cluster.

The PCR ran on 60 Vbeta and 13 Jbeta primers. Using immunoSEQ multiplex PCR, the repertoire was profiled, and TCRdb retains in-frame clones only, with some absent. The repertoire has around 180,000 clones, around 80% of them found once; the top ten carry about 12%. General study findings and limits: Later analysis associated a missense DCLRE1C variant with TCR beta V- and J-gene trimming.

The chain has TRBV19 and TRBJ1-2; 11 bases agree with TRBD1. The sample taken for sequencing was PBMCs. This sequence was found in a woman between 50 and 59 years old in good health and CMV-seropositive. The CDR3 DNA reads TGTGCCAGTAATCTAGGAGGGACAGGGGGACTATCAGGAGGCTACACCTTC. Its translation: CASNLGGTGGLSGGYTF.